These 5 T cell receptor beta chains share one sample of origin, sequenced in a study of beta chain features in type 1 diabetes. Isolated RNA was reverse transcribed in full, so expressed TCRB transcripts were sequenced. Clones were read by immunoSEQ multiplex PCR, and TCRdb kept only the in-frame ones, dropping some. The sample records roughly 350,000 clones, approximately 10% being singletons. Material: naive CD4+ T cells from blood. The receptors come from a woman aged 30 to 39 in good health.

The CDR3 DNA sequence: TGTGCCAGCTCACCAGGACAGGGCCGGGAAGCTTTCTTT. Translated: CASSPGQGREAFF. The rearrangement joins TRBV18 to TRBJ1-1, with 8 bases identical to TRBD1. The CDR3 consists of 13 residues. The germline gives CDR1 KGHSH, CDR2 LQKENI. V was clipped by 2 bases and J by 8 bases; unmatched bases: 4.

A few counts support this clone. This chain links TRBV28 with TRBJ2-1; TRBD2 matches 10 bases. V lost 3 bases and J lost 15; bases outside the gene matches: 5. Germline V CDR1 and CDR2: MDHEN, SYDVKM. This CDR3 is 12 amino acids long. Here the CDR3 DNA reads TGTGCCAGCAGTTTGAAGACTAGCGGGCCGTTCTTC. Translated: CASSLKTSGPFF.

The table lists this clone with a few counts. The V call is TRBV7-3, the J call TRBJ2-3; 12 bases are a match to TRBD2. The CDR3 sequence is 16 residues long. J lost 4 bases, V lost 4 bases, and 6 bases had no gene match. CDR1 is SGHTA and CDR2 is FQGTGA in the germline V gene. The chain's CDR3 is CASSSGLAGLADTQYF. The CDR3 DNA follows: TGTGCCAGCAGCTCTGGACTAGCGGGACTCGCAGATACGCAGTATTTT. Variable domain in full (rest from reference TRBV7-3 and TRBJ2-3): GAGVSQTPSNKVTEKGKYVELRCDPISGHTALYWYRQSLGQGPEFLIYFQGTGAADDSGLPNDRFFAVRPEGSVSTLKIQRTERGDSAVYLCASSSGLAGLADTQYFGPGTRLTVL.

V and J are TRBV7-9 and TRBJ2-5, with D hard to call. Looked up from germline, CDR1 is SEHNR and CDR2 is FQNEAQ (reference sequence). The V and J ends lost 2 bases and 4 bases respectively, with 8 bases between them. This CDR3 region has 13 residues. The CDR3 DNA reads as TGTGCCAGCAGCTTAAACATTCGAGAGACCCAGTACTTC. Its protein is CASSLNIRETQYF.

This clone has just a few counts. The V gene is TRBV27, the J gene TRBJ2-7; D is unresolved. Germline CDR1 and CDR2: MNHEY and SMNVEV (reference sequence). The CDR3 is 12 residues long. Trimming removed 5 bases at V and 0 bases at J, with 5 bases between. CDR3 in amino acids: CASSRSSYEQYF. In DNA form, the CDR3 reads TGTGCCAGCAGTCGCAGCTCCTACGAGCAGTACTTC.